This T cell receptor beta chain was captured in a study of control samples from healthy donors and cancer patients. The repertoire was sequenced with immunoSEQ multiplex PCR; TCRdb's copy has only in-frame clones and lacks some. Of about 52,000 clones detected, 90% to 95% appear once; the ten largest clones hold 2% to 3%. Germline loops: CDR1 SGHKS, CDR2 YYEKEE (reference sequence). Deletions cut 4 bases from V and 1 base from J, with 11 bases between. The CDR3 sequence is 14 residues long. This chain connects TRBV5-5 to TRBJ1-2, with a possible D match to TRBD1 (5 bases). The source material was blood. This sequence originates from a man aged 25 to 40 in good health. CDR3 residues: CASSPDKFNYGYTF. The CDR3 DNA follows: TGTGCCAGCAGCCCGGACAAATTTAACTATGGCTACACCTTC.